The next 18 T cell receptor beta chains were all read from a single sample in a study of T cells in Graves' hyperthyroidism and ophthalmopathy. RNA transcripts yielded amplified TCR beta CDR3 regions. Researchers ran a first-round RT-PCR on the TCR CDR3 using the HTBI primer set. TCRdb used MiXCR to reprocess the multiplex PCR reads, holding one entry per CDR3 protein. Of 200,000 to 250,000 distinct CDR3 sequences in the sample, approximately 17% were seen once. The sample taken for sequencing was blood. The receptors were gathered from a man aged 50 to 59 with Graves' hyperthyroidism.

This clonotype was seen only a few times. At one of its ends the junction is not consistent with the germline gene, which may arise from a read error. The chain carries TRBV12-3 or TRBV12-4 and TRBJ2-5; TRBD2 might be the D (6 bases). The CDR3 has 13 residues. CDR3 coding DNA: TGTGCCAGCAGTTTTATAAACGGGAGAGGTATGGACTTC. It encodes CASSFINGRGMDF.

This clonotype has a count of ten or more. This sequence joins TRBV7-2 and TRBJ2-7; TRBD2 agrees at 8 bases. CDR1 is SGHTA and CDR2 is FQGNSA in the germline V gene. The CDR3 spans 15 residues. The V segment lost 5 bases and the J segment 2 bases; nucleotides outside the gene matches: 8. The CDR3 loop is CASSPIAGMAYEQYF. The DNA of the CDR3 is TGTGCCAGCAGCCCTATAGCGGGGATGGCCTACGAGCAGTACTTC. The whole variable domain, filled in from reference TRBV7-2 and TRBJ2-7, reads GAGVSQSPSNKVTEKGKDVELRCDPISGHTALYWYRQSLGQGLEFLIYFQGNSAPDKSGLPSDRFSAERTGGSVSTLTIQRTQQEDSAVYLCASSPIAGMAYEQYFGPGTRLTVT.

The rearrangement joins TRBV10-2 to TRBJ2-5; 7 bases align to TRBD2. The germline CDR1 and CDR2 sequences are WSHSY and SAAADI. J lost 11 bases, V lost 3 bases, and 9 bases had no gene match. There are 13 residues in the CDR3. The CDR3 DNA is TGCGCCAGCAGTGACCGGGAGGTAAGAGAGCAGTACTTC. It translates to CASSDREVREQYF.

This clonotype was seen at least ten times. The DNA of the CDR3 is TGCGCCAGCAGCTTGGCCTTCAGGGGCCTGGTCACTGAAGCTTTCTTT. This codes for CASSLAFRGLVTEAFF. The chain has TRBV5-1 and TRBJ1-1; weak D call: TRBD1 (6 bases). The germline gives CDR1 SGHRS, CDR2 YFSETQ. V shed 0 bases and J shed 4 bases, with 16 bases lying between them. This CDR3 spans 16 amino acids.

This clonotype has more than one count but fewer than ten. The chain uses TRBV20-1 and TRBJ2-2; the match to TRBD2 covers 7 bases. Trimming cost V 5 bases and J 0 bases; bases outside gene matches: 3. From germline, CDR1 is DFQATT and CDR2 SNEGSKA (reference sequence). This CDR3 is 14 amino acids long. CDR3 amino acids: CSALAVSNTGELFF. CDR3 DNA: TGCAGTGCTCTAGCGGTCTCGAACACCGGGGAGCTGTTTTTT.

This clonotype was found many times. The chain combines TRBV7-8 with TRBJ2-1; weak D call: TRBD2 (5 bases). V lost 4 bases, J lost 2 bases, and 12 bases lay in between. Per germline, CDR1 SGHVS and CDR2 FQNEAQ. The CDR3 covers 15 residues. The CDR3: CASSSERWTYNEQFF. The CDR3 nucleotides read TGTGCCAGCAGCTCTGAGCGGTGGACCTACAATGAGCAGTTCTTC.

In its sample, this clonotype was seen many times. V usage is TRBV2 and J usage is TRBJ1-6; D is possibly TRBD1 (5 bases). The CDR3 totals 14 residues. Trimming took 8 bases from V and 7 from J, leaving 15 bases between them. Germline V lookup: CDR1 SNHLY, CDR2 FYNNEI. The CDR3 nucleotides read TGTGCCAGCGATACGGAGCCAGGGAATTCACCCCTCCACTTT. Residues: CASDTEPGNSPLHF.

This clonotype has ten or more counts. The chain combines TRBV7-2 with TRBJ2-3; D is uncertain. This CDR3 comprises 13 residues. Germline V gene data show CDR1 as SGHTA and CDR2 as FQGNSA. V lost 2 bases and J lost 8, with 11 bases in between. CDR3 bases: TGTGCCAGCAGCTTAAGCGACCCATCTACGCAGTATTTT. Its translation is CASSLSDPSTQYF.

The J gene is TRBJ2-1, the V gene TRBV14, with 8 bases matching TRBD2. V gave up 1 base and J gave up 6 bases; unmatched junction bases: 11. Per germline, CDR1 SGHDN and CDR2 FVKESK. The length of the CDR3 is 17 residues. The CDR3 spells CASSQAVWREDLNEQFF. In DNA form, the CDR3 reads TGTGCCAGCAGCCAAGCGGTCTGGCGGGAGGATCTCAATGAGCAGTTCTTC.

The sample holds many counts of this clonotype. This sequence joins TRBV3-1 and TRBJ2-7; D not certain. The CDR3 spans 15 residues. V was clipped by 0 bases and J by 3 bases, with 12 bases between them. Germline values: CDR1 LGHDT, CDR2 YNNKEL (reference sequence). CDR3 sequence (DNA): TGTGCCAGCAGCCAAGACCAACTTTCCCTCTACGAGCAGTACTTC. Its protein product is CASSQDQLSLYEQYF.

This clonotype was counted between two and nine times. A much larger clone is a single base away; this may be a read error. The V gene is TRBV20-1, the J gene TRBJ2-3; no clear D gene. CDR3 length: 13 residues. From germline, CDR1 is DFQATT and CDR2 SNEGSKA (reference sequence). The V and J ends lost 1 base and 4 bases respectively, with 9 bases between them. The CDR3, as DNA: TGCAGTGCTAGAGTTCCCGGCGCAGATACGCAGTATTTT. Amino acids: CSARVPGADTQYF.

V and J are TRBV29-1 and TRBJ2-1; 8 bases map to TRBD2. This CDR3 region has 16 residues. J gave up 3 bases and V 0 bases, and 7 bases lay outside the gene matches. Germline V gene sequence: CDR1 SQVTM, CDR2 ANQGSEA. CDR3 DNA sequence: TGCAGCGTTGAAGACTACTCGGGACTAGACTACAATGAGCAGTTCTTC. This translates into CSVEDYSGLDYNEQFF.

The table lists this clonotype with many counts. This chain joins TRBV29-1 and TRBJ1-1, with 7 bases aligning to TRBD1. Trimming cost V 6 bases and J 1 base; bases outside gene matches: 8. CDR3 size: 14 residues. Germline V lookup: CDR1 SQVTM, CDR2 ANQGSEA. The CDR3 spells CSVGGGAGNTEAFF. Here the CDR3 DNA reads TGCAGCGTGGGAGGGGGCGCTGGGAACACTGAAGCTTTCTTT. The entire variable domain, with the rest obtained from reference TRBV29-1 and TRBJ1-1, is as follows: SAVISQKPSRDICQRGTSLTIQCQVDSQVTMMFWYRQQPGQSLTLIATANQGSEATYESGFVIDKFPISRPNLTFSTLTVSNMSPEDSSIYLCSVGGGAGNTEAFFGQGTRLTVV.

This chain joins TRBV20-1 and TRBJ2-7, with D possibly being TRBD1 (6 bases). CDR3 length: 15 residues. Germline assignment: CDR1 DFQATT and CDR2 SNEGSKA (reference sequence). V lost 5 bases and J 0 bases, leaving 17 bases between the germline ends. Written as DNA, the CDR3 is TGCAGTGCTTTGGGGGTAAAGGACAGCTCCTACGAGCAGTACTTC. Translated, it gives CSALGVKDSSYEQYF.

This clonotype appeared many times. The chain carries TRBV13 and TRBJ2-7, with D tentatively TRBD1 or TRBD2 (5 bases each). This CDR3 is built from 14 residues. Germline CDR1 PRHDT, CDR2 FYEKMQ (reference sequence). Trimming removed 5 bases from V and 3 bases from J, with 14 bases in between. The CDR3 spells CASSLYRRLYEQYF. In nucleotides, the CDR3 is TGTGCCAGCAGCCTATACAGGAGGCTCTACGAGCAGTACTTC.

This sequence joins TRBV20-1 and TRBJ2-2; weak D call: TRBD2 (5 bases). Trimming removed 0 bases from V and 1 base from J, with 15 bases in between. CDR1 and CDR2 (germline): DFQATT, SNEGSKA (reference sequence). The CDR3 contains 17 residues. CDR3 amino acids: CSARDVERNENTGELFF. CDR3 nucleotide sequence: TGCAGTGCTAGAGATGTGGAGCGGAACGAGAACACCGGGGAGCTGTTTTTT.

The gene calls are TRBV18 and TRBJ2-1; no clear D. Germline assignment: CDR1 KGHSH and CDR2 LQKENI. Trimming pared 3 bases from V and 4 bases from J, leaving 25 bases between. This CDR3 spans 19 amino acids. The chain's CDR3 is CASSPGSIAAARQYNEQFF. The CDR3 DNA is TGTGCCAGCTCACCTGGCTCGATCGCCGCAGCTAGGCAATACAATGAGCAGTTCTTC.

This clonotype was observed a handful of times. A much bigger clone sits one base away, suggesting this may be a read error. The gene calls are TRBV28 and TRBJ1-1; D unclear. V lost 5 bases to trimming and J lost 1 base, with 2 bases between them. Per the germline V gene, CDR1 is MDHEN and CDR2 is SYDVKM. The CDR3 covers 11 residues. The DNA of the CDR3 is TGTGCCAGCAGTAAGAACACTGAAGCTTTCTTT. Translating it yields CASSKNTEAFF. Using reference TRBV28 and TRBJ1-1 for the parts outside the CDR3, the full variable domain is DVKVTQSSRYLVKRTGEKVFLECVQDMDHENMFWYRQDPGLGLRLIYFSYDVKMKEKGDIPEGYSVSREKKERFSLILESASTNQTSMYLCASSKNTEAFFGQGTRLTVV.